These 12 T cell receptor beta chains originate from one sample sequenced in a study of blood T cell repertoires in COVID-19. Produced via immunoSEQ multiplex PCR; TCRdb's table is partial and in-frame only. The table has 400,000 to 550,000 clones, around nine tenths seen once. The specimen was peripheral blood. Receptors were obtained from a woman aged 25-40 years with acute or convalescent COVID-19.

This chain joins TRBV29-1 and TRBJ2-7; tentatively, D is TRBD2 (6 bases). V was shortened by 3 bases and J by 5 bases, with 11 bases between the two germline ends. The CDR3 contains 12 residues. Germline CDR1 is SQVTM and CDR2 is ANQGSEA. Here the CDR3 DNA reads TGCAGCGTTGACGAGGGCGGGGACGAGCAGTACTTC. The encoded protein is CSVDEGGDEQYF.

The chain uses TRBV24-1 and TRBJ2-2; 10 nucleotides match TRBD2. V dropped 10 bases and J dropped 6; count of bases not matched to a gene: 7. CDR1 KGHDR and CDR2 SFDVKD come from the germline V gene. The CDR3 runs to 14 residues. For the CDR3, the DNA is TGTGCCACTCAGACTAGCGGGCAACCCGGGGAGCTGTTTTTT. It specifies CATQTSGQPGELFF.

This clone is a singleton in its sample. The V and J genes are TRBV6-5 and TRBJ1-1, with D perhaps TRBD1 (5 bases). The length of the CDR3 is 13 residues. Germline V gene lookup returns CDR1 MNHEY and CDR2 SVGAGI. The V end lost 6 bases, the J end lost 0 bases, and 8 bases lay between the germline ends. Written as DNA, the CDR3 is TGTGCCAGCAGGCAGGGCCTGAACACTGAAGCTTTCTTT. This gives the protein CASRQGLNTEAFF.

The CDR3 loop reads CASSSGELDTEAFF. The CDR3 DNA follows: TGTGCCAGCAGCTCCGGGGAGTTGGACACTGAAGCTTTCTTT. V usage is TRBV9 and J usage is TRBJ1-1; D is ambiguous. This CDR3 is 14 amino acids long. Trimming stripped 4 bases from V and 3 bases from J, with 13 bases between. Germline CDR1 reads SGDLS; CDR2 reads YYNGEE.

The chain combines TRBV30 with TRBJ1-2, with D perhaps matching TRBD1 (6 bases). Germline V lookup: CDR1 GTSNPN, CDR2 SVGIG (reference sequence). Trimming cost V 5 bases and J 6 bases, with 22 bases left between them. The CDR3 covers 15 residues. The CDR3 coding sequence is TGTGCCTGGGGAACAGGGATGTCGCCCGGGGATGGCTACACCTTC. Translated, it gives CAWGTGMSPGDGYTF.

V gene TRBV3-1 (or the pseudogene TRBV3-2) combines with J gene TRBJ2-3, with D possibly being TRBD2 (5 bases). The CDR3 is 21 residues long. V shed 0 bases and J shed 0 bases, with 25 bases lying between them. The germline V gene encodes CDR1 LGHDT and CDR2 YNNKEL (reference sequence). This CDR3 reads CASSQEGLLGRTAGSTDTQYF. The DNA for the CDR3 is TGTGCCAGCAGCCAAGAAGGACTCTTAGGTCGTACTGCTGGGAGCACAGATACGCAGTATTTT.

This chain connects TRBV7-2 to TRBJ2-3; 11 nucleotides agree with TRBD2. V dropped 5 bases and J dropped 0; count of bases not matched to a gene: 4. Looked up from germline, CDR1 is SGHTA and CDR2 is FQGNSA. The CDR3 is made up of 16 amino acids. CDR3 loop: CASSEGTSGSTDTQYF. The DNA for the CDR3 is TGTGCCAGCAGCGAAGGGACTAGCGGAAGCACAGATACGCAGTATTTT.

The chain has TRBV30 and TRBJ2-4; D unresolved. V lost 3 bases and J lost 7, with 7 bases in between. CDR3 length: 11 amino acids. Germline lookup yields CDR1 GTSNPN and CDR2 SVGIG (reference sequence). The CDR3 DNA follows: TGTGCCTGGAGCCACAGTAACATTCAGTACTTC. This sequence encodes CAWSHSNIQYF.

The gene calls are TRBV6-5 and TRBJ1-2; 9 bases line up with TRBD1. V gave up 7 bases and J gave up 4 bases; unmatched junction bases: 7. CDR3 length: 14 amino acids. Germline CDR1 and CDR2: MNHEY and SVGAGI. The CDR3 reads CASTRTGDTYGYTF. CDR3 nucleotides: TGTGCCAGCACGAGGACAGGGGACACCTATGGCTACACCTTC.

This clone has a single count. J is TRBJ1-1 and V is TRBV2; possible D gene TRBD1, 5 bases. CDR3 length: 15 amino acids. V lost 6 bases and J lost 4, with 18 bases in between. Germline lookup yields CDR1 SNHLY and CDR2 FYNNEI. The CDR3 DNA follows: TGTGCCAGCAGGGCAGCCCGGGGGATTATCACTGAAGCTTTCTTT. Translated: CASRAARGIITEAFF.

The chain employs TRBV6-5 and TRBJ2-1, with 8 bases aligning to TRBD2. The CDR3 is made up of 16 amino acids. With 0 bases clipped from V and 4 bases from J, the junction kept 5 bases outside the gene matches. Germline-derived CDR1 and CDR2 are MNHEY and SVGAGI. The CDR3 is CASSYSTAGGYNEQFF. In nucleotides, the CDR3 is TGTGCCAGCAGTTACTCGACGGCGGGGGGATACAATGAGCAGTTCTTC.

J is TRBJ1-3 and V is TRBV11-2; TRBD1 aligns across 7 bases. CDR3 length: 14 residues. Germline lookup yields CDR1 SGHAT and CDR2 FQNNGV. Trimming cost V 2 bases and J 2 bases; bases outside gene matches: 0. This CDR3 is CASSLRGPGNTIYF. For the CDR3, the DNA is TGTGCCAGCAGCTTAAGGGGGCCTGGAAACACCATATATTTT. The full variable domain, rest sourced from reference TRBV11-2 and TRBJ1-3, is EAGVAQSPRYKIIEKRQSVAFWCNPISGHATLYWYQQILGQGPKLLIQFQNNGVVDDSQLPKDRFSAERLKGVDSTLKIQPAKLEDSAVYLCASSLRGPGNTIYFGEGSWLTVV.